This is a list of T cell receptor beta chains from one sample in a study of blood T cells in healthy people across ages. Each CDR3 protein gets one entry after TCRdb re-called the 5' RACE reads with MiXCR. In the table there are about 1.1 million distinct CDR3 sequences, approximately 38% of which are singletons. Material for sequencing was blood. The receptors here all came from a man in his late teens or twenties in good health. The CDR3 runs from the conserved cysteine through the conserved F or W. D genes are given only for firm matches. Clone sizes are given selectively: once, few, many, or a class where the clone is expanded.

>NA|TRBJ2-2|TRBV29-1|NA
TGCAGCGTTGAGGGGCGTTCTCCCGGGGAGCTGTTTTTT
CSVEGRSPGELFF
>TRBD2|TRBJ2-1|TRBV7-3|many
TGCGCCAGCAGCTCGACTAGCGGGTCCTACAATGAGCAGTTCTTC
CASSSTSGSYNEQFF
>TRBD1|TRBJ1-1|TRBV12-5|NA
TGTGCTAGTGGTTTGGTAGCAGGGGGCACTGAAGCTTTCTTT
CASGLVAGGTEAFF
>TRBD1|TRBJ1-5|TRBV12-3/TRBV12-4|NA
TGTGCCAGCAGTTTGAAAGGGGGCAGCAATCAGCCCCAGCATTTT
CASSLKGGSNQPQHF
>TRBD1|TRBJ1-2|TRBV20-1|NA
TGCAGTTCTAGAGATAGGGGTATAGGACAGGGGCCTAACTATGGCTACACCTTC
CSSRDRGIGQGPNYGYTF
>NA|TRBJ2-3|TRBV4-1|NA
TGCGCCAGCAGCCAAGCGGTTTCCTCTAGCACAGATACGCAGTATTTT
CASSQAVSSSTDTQYF
>NA|TRBJ2-7|TRBV7-2|NA
TGTGCCAGCAGCGCGCAAACGCCGGGTTTCACTTTCGGCGAGCAGTACTTC
CASSAQTPGFTFGEQYF
>TRBD1|TRBJ2-1|TRBV6-5|few
TGTGCCAGCAGTTACATCCGGGACAGAGATAACAATGAGCAGTTCTTC
CASSYIRDRDNNEQFF
>TRBD1|TRBJ1-2|TRBV10-3|many
TGTGCCATCAGTGATTACAGGGGGCCGGTGGATGGCTACACCTTC
CAISDYRGPVDGYTF
>TRBD2|TRBJ2-3|TRBV12-3/TRBV12-4|NA
TGTGCCAGCAGGCATAGCGGGGGGAGCACAAATACGCAGTATTTT
CASRHSGGSTNTQYF
>NA|TRBJ1-1|TRBV18|NA
TGTGCCAGCTCACCATATCCAGAGATGAACACTGAAGCTTTCTTT
CASSPYPEMNTEAFF
>TRBD1|TRBJ2-3|TRBV28|few
TGTGCCAGCAGGGCACAGGGGGCGAAAGATACGCAGTATTTT
CASRAQGAKDTQYF
>NA|TRBJ1-1|TRBV4-2|NA
TGTGCCAGCAGCCAAGATTCAGAACAGACAGAAGCTTTCTTT
CASSQDSEQTEAFF
>NA|TRBJ2-1|TRBV12-3/TRBV12-4|few
TGTGCCAGCAGTTTATTTGGGGGCCTGATATACAATGAGCAGTTCTTC
CASSLFGGLIYNEQFF
>NA|TRBJ1-5|TRBV28|few
TGTGCCACCCTTCTACAGGTCGGTAGCAATCAGCCCCAGCATTTT
CATLLQVGSNQPQHF
>NA|TRBJ2-1|TRBV20-1|few
TGCAGTGCTGGATTAGTGGGCAATGAGCAGTTCTTC
CSAGLVGNEQFF
>NA|TRBJ1-4|TRBV20-1|NA
TGCAGTGCTCGGTCTTGGGGGGGAAGCGAAAAACTGTTTTTT
CSARSWGGSEKLFF
>NA|TRBJ2-3|TRBV10-3|many
TGTGCCATCAGTGGGGGGGACAGCAACCCCACAGATACGCAGTATTTT
CAISGGDSNPTDTQYF
>NA|TRBJ2-6|TRBV20-1|NA
TGCAGTGCTCCGTTAAACTCTGGGGCCAACGTCCCGACTTTC
CSAPLNSGANVPTF
>NA|TRBJ2-1|TRBV27|NA
TGTGCCAGCAGTGGTAGCGGCCTATACAATGAGCAGTTCTTC
CASSGSGLYNEQFF
>TRBD1|TRBJ1-5|TRBV7-2|few
TGTGCCAGCAGCTTAGAAAGGGGGCTCTATCAGCCCCAGCATTTT
CASSLERGLYQPQHF
>NA|TRBJ1-6|TRBV6-5|NA
TGTGCCAGCAGTTACTCTGCCCGGTGGAATTCACCCCTCCACTTT
CASSYSARWNSPLHF
>NA|TRBJ1-2|TRBV28|NA
TGTGCCAGCAGGGCGACGTGGGAACTAAACTATGGCTACACCTTC
CASRATWELNYGYTF
>TRBD2|TRBJ2-5|TRBV25-1|NA
TGTGCCAGCAGGGAATGGAATAGCGGGGGTCCAGAGACCCAGTACTTC
CASREWNSGGPETQYF
>NA|TRBJ2-5|TRBV29-1|NA
TGCAGCGCCGACCGCCTTATGTCTGAGACCCAGTACTTC
CSADRLMSETQYF
>NA|TRBJ2-2|TRBV11-2|few
TGTGCCAGCAGCTTTATAATCCGTGGGGGGCGCACCGGGGAGCTGTTTTTT
CASSFIIRGGRTGELFF
>NA|TRBJ1-4|TRBV7-2|NA
TGTGCCAGCAGTCAGGCGGCGGAAACTAATGAAAAACTGTTTTTT
CASSQAAETNEKLFF
>NA|TRBJ2-7|TRBV7-6|few
TGTGCCAGCAGCCCCGCAGACGGGGTCGGGCAGTACTTC
CASSPADGVGQYF
>NA|TRBJ2-3|TRBV12-3/TRBV12-4|NA
TGTGCCAGCAGCCCAGTGGGGGCCCACACAGATACGCAGTATTTT
CASSPVGAHTDTQYF
>NA|TRBJ2-1|TRBV12-3/TRBV12-4|NA
TGTGCCGGCAGTTTCTCAGGTTACAATGAGCAGTTCTTC
CAGSFSGYNEQFF
>NA|TRBJ2-5|TRBV12-3/TRBV12-4|NA
TGTGCCAGCAGTTTCGGGACCGGCAATCAAGAGACCCAGTACTTC
CASSFGTGNQETQYF
>NA|TRBJ2-3|TRBV18|NA
TGTGCCAGCCAACGGACGGGTCCAACAGATACGCAGTATTTT
CASQRTGPTDTQYF
>NA|TRBJ2-1|TRBV10-3|few
TGTGCCATCGGTGAACAGGGCCAGGGAGCCGCTTACAATGAGCAGTTCTTC
CAIGEQGQGAAYNEQFF
>NA|TRBJ2-4|TRBV11-2|few
TGTGCCAGCAGCTTAGATTACGGCATTCAGTACTTC
CASSLDYGIQYF
>NA|TRBJ1-1|TRBV5-1|few
TGCGCCAGCAGCCCCATGGGGGGGGACACTGAAGCTTTCTTT
CASSPMGGDTEAFF
>NA|TRBJ2-5|TRBV13|NA
TGTGCCAGCAGCTTAGCGTCAAGGGAGCAGTACTTC
CASSLASREQYF
>TRBD2|TRBJ2-1|TRBV7-6|few
TGTGCCAGCAGCTTAGTCCAACTGGGACTAAGCTCCTACAATGAGCAGTTCTTC
CASSLVQLGLSSYNEQFF
>TRBD1|TRBJ1-2|TRBV20-1|many
TGCAGTGCTAGATCCGGACAGGACTATGGCTACACCTTC
CSARSGQDYGYTF
>NA|TRBJ1-6|TRBV28|NA
TGTGCCAGCAGTTTAGCACCAGGGACAAACAATTCACCCCTCCACTTT
CASSLAPGTNNSPLHF
>NA|TRBJ2-3|TRBV5-1|NA
TGCGCCAGCAGCTTGGAGACTACCTACACAGATACGCAGTATTTT
CASSLETTYTDTQYF
>NA|TRBJ2-3|TRBV5-1|NA
TGCGCCCGCAGCTTGGCGGACAGAAACACAGATACGCAGTATTTT
CARSLADRNTDTQYF
>TRBD1|TRBJ2-7|TRBV29-1|NA
TGCAGCGTAAGTGGGGGGACAGGGCCATCCTACGAGCAGTACTTC
CSVSGGTGPSYEQYF
>NA|TRBJ2-3|TRBV5-1|NA
TGCGCCAGCAGTACGGGGCGGTGGGATACGCAGTATTTT
CASSTGRWDTQYF
>TRBD2|TRBJ2-1|TRBV7-9|few
TGTGCCAGCAGTCATACGACTGGGGACCTAGCGGGGGGGAATGAGCAGTTCTTC
CASSHTTGDLAGGNEQFF
>NA|TRBJ2-1|TRBV29-1|NA
TGCAGCGTCCTACAGGAGGCCTCCTACAATGAACAGTTCTTC
CSVLQEASYNEQFF
>NA|TRBJ2-7|TRBV27|few
TGTGCCAGCAGTTTAAAAGCCGATCCCTACGAGCAGTACTTC
CASSLKADPYEQYF
>NA|TRBJ1-1|TRBV7-2|NA
TGTGCCAGCAGCTTAGTACCGACAATGAACACTGAAGCTTTCTTT
CASSLVPTMNTEAFF